This passage covers 29 T cell receptor beta chains from one sample sequenced in a study of radiotherapy plus CTLA-4 blockade in lung cancer. Assay: immunoSEQ multiplex PCR; the TCRdb copy retains only in-frame clones and omits some. The table lists tens of thousands of clones, approximately 76% of them singletons, with approximately 12% in the top ten. Material: peripheral blood, obtained from a patient treated with radiotherapy plus ipilimumab. The receptors were sampled from a human donor with non-small cell lung cancer who had stable disease on radiotherapy plus ipilimumab.

The V call is TRBV28, the J call TRBJ1-1; 8 bases line up with TRBD1. V lost 2 bases to trimming and J lost 4 bases; unmatched junction nucleotides: 3. The CDR3 loop spans 14 amino acids. CDR1 MDHEN and CDR2 SYDVKM come from the germline V gene. The CDR3 spells CASSLRTGTTEAFF. The CDR3, as DNA: TGTGCCAGCAGTTTACGGACAGGGACCACTGAAGCTTTCTTT.

V usage is TRBV7-9 and J usage is TRBJ2-5, with TRBD1 matching 11 bases. CDR1 is SEHNR and CDR2 is FQNEAQ in the germline V gene (reference sequence). The CDR3 has 17 amino acids. V was clipped by 5 bases and J by 5 bases; unmatched bases: 13. The CDR3 DNA reads TGTGCCAGCAGCCCCCGGTTGGGACAGGGGGTTGGGGAGACCCAGTACTTC. Protein sequence: CASSPRLGQGVGETQYF.

This clone came up once. The chain combines TRBV9 with TRBJ1-3; tentative D call: TRBD1 (5 bases). Trimming cost V 2 bases and J 4 bases, with 10 bases left between them. The germline gives CDR1 SGDLS, CDR2 YYNGEE. The CDR3 extends over 14 amino acids. This CDR3 reads CASSVDRAGNTIYF. CDR3 DNA: TGTGCCAGCAGCGTCGACAGAGCAGGAAACACCATATATTTT.

The chain uses TRBV11-3 and TRBJ2-2; D is uncertain. The CDR3 contains 13 residues. The germline V and J ends were trimmed by 5 bases and 4 bases, with 8 bases remaining between them. CDR1 SGHNT and CDR2 YENEEA come from the germline V gene. CDR3 region: CASSKRVTGELFF. In DNA, the CDR3 is TGTGCCAGCAGCAAAAGGGTCACCGGGGAGCTGTTTTTT.

The rearrangement joins TRBV5-1 to TRBJ1-1, with 7 bases lining up with TRBD1. V shed 5 bases and J 1 base; nucleotides not matched to a gene: 2. CDR3 size: 13 residues. Germline CDR1 and CDR2: SGHRS and YFSETQ. The DNA of the CDR3 is TGCGCCAGCAGGGGACAGCCGAACACTGAAGCTTTCTTT. Translating gives CASRGQPNTEAFF.

The rearrangement uses TRBV13 and TRBJ2-1, with TRBD2 matching 14 bases. Germline V gives CDR1 PRHDT, CDR2 FYEKMQ (reference sequence). This CDR3 spans 20 amino acids. V lost 1 base and J lost 2; bases outside the gene matches: 10. This chain's CDR3 is CASSLVHGLAGGLAYNEQFF. The DNA for the CDR3 is TGTGCCAGCAGCTTAGTCCACGGACTAGCGGGGGGTCTAGCCTACAATGAGCAGTTCTTC.

The chain uses TRBV5-1 and TRBJ2-7; D gene ambiguous. The germline V and J ends were trimmed by 0 bases and 0 bases, with 7 bases remaining between them. The germline CDR1 and CDR2 sequences are SGHRS and YFSETQ. The CDR3 covers 14 residues. This chain's CDR3 is CASSLEVTSYEQYF. The CDR3 bases are TGCGCCAGCAGCTTGGAAGTGACCTCCTACGAGCAGTACTTC.

The V call is TRBV9, the J call TRBJ1-3; D is ambiguous. Deletions cut 0 bases from V and 0 bases from J, with 19 bases between. CDR3 size: 19 residues. Germline CDR1 SGDLS, CDR2 YYNGEE. In DNA form, the CDR3 reads TGTGCCAGCAGCGTAGCCCCCGCCCGATTCACGGACTCTGGAAACACCATATATTTT. This sequence encodes CASSVAPARFTDSGNTIYF.

The chain employs TRBV7-9 and TRBJ1-2, with unresolved D. The CDR3 covers 14 residues. Trimming left V 1 base short and J 3 bases short, with 9 bases between. Per germline, CDR1 SEHNR and CDR2 FQNEAQ (reference sequence). DNA of the CDR3: TGTGCCAGCAGCTTAGTCCCCCGGTACTATGGCTACACCTTC. This encodes CASSLVPRYYGYTF.

The V and J genes are TRBV5-4 and TRBJ1-2, with 8 bases matching TRBD1. Trimming cost V 4 bases and J 8 bases; bases outside gene matches: 7. The length of the CDR3 is 13 residues. CDR1 is SGHNT and CDR2 is YYREEE in the germline V gene (reference sequence). Here the CDR3 reads CASSPGQESGYTF. The CDR3 DNA reads as TGTGCCAGCAGCCCGGGACAGGAATCCGGCTACACCTTC.

The J gene is TRBJ2-1, the V gene TRBV18; D gene ambiguous. Trimming cost V 0 bases and J 3 bases, with 9 bases left between them. Germline CDR1 KGHSH, CDR2 LQKENI. The CDR3 totals 15 residues. CDR3 residues: CASSPPDSNYNEQFF. The DNA of the CDR3 is TGTGCCAGCTCACCACCTGACTCAAACTACAATGAGCAGTTCTTC.

This rearrangement joins TRBV2 to TRBJ1-1, with D perhaps matching TRBD1 (6 bases). Germline-derived CDR1 and CDR2 are SNHLY and FYNNEI. The CDR3 runs 14 residues. Trimming left V 7 bases short and J 1 base short, with 13 bases between. CDR3 residues: CASKQGHGNTEAFF. In nucleotides, the CDR3 is TGTGCCAGCAAGCAGGGACACGGGAACACTGAAGCTTTCTTT.

The chain is built from TRBV6-8 and TRBJ2-2; D possibly matches TRBD1 or TRBD2 (7 bases each). The CDR3 sequence is 17 residues long. Looked up from germline, CDR1 is MNHGY and CDR2 is SAAAGT. V gave up 7 bases and J gave up 4 bases, with 22 bases separating them. The CDR3 DNA follows: TGTGCCAGCAATACCAAAGGGGGGGACAGTCCCACCGGGGAGCTGTTTTTT. Its translation is CASNTKGGDSPTGELFF.

This chain links TRBV11-2 with TRBJ1-2; D unclear. Trimming shortened V by 1 base and J by 4 bases, and 7 bases separated the two germline ends. The CDR3 loop spans 13 amino acids. Germline CDR1 reads SGHAT; CDR2 reads FQNNGV. The chain's CDR3 is CASSLGGSYGYTF. CDR3 DNA sequence: TGTGCCAGCAGCTTAGGTGGGAGCTATGGCTACACCTTC.

The V call is TRBV19, the J call TRBJ2-3; 10 bases match TRBD1. This CDR3 region has 14 residues. The ends lost 6 bases at V and 5 bases at J; junction bases unmatched: 5. The germline V gene has CDR1 LNHDA and CDR2 SQIVND (reference sequence). CDR3 nucleotide sequence: TGTGCCAGTAGCGACAGGGGGCTCGGAGATACGCAGTATTTT. This sequence encodes CASSDRGLGDTQYF.

The chain is built from TRBV19 and TRBJ2-7; D is possibly TRBD1 or TRBD2 (5 bases each). CDR3 length: 15 amino acids. Germline V gene sequence: CDR1 LNHDA, CDR2 SQIVND (reference sequence). V lost 5 bases, J lost 6 bases, and 20 bases lay in between. CDR3 in amino acids: CASSHSSGTLAEQYF. Here the CDR3 DNA reads TGTGCCAGTAGTCACTCCTCAGGGACCCTAGCCGAGCAGTACTTC.

The chain employs TRBV25-1 and TRBJ2-3; perhaps TRBD2 as D (6 bases). The V and J ends lost 2 bases and 6 bases respectively, with 21 bases between them. The CDR3 is made up of 17 amino acids. Germline V lookup: CDR1 MGHDK, CDR2 SYGVNS. The CDR3 sequence: CASSETAGAGSGDTQYF. The CDR3, as DNA: TGTGCCAGCAGTGAAACCGCTGGGGCGGGGTCTGGGGATACGCAGTATTTT.

The chain has TRBV4-2 and TRBJ1-5, with 12 bases aligning to TRBD1. CDR1 is LGHNA, CDR2 YNFKEQ, per germline. J was trimmed by 6 bases and V by 2 bases; bases with no gene match: 5. The CDR3 length is 16 residues. The DNA of the CDR3 is TGTGCCAGCAGCCAATCCGGGACAGGGGGCCCTCAGCCCCAGCATTTT. The encoded protein is CASSQSGTGGPQPQHF.

The genes are TRBV7-3 and TRBJ1-5; D ambiguous. The germline V and J ends were trimmed by 1 base and 8 bases, with 9 bases remaining between them. Germline V gives CDR1 SGHTA, CDR2 FQGTGA. The CDR3 is 13 residues long. CDR3 DNA sequence: TGTGCCAGCAGCTTAAACGCTAGGGAGCCCCAGCATTTT. Amino acid sequence: CASSLNAREPQHF.

This clone was seen a single time. The chain is built from TRBV30 and TRBJ2-7, with D possibly matching TRBD1 (6 bases). The CDR3 extends over 13 amino acids. Trimming cost V 6 bases and J 4 bases, with 16 bases left between them. Germline lookup yields CDR1 GTSNPN and CDR2 SVGIG (reference sequence). The CDR3, as DNA: TGTGCCTGTGATACAGGGACCATGTACGAGCAGTACTTC. Its protein product is CACDTGTMYEQYF.

This chain connects TRBV7-9 to TRBJ1-4, with 7 bases identical to TRBD1. Trimming removed 1 base from V and 5 bases from J; junction bases left unmatched: 4. Germline V lookup: CDR1 SEHNR, CDR2 FQNEAQ (reference sequence). The CDR3 totals 15 residues. The CDR3 DNA is TGTGCCAGCAGCTTAGTGACAGGGCGGAATGAAAAACTGTTTTTT. Translated: CASSLVTGRNEKLFF.

This sequence joins TRBV10-2 and TRBJ1-1; TRBD1 is a possible D gene (5 bases). The germline gives CDR1 WSHSY, CDR2 SAAADI. The CDR3 has 15 residues. With 6 bases removed from V and 1 base from J, the gap between germline ends came to 15 bases. The CDR3: CASSEPWTKNTEAFF. The CDR3 DNA sequence: TGCGCCAGCAGCGAACCATGGACAAAGAACACTGAAGCTTTCTTT.

The chain combines TRBV6-6 with TRBJ1-3; unclear D gene. There are 14 residues in the CDR3. The ends were cut back, 5 bases at V and 4 bases at J, with 12 bases in the middle. The germline CDR1 and CDR2 sequences are MNHNY and SVGAGI (reference sequence). As DNA, the CDR3 is TGTGCCAGCAGTCCATACCAGGAGGGAAACACCATATATTTT. Translation: CASSPYQEGNTIYF.

The chain carries TRBV7-9 and TRBJ2-7, with 7 bases lining up with TRBD2. The CDR3 covers 15 residues. The germline V gene encodes CDR1 SEHNR and CDR2 FQNEAQ (reference sequence). V shed 5 bases, J shed 3 bases, and the junction held 10 bases outside the gene matches. Here the CDR3 DNA reads TGTGCCAGCAGCGCGAGCGGGGCGTTCGACTACGAGCAGTACGTC. It codes for CASSASGAFDYEQYV.

The chain joins TRBV29-1 to TRBJ1-1; D unclear. This CDR3 has 13 amino acids. Germline lookup yields CDR1 SQVTM and CDR2 ANQGSEA. Trimming removed 4 bases from V and 5 bases from J, with 14 bases in between. CDR3 loop: CSVVKRVGTEAFF. The DNA for the CDR3 is TGCAGCGTTGTTAAGAGAGTGGGTACTGAAGCTTTCTTT. Looking up the rest from reference TRBV29-1 and TRBJ1-1 gives the full variable domain: SAVISQKPSRDICQRGTSLTIQCQVDSQVTMMFWYRQQPGQSLTLIATANQGSEATYESGFVIDKFPISRPNLTFSTLTVSNMSPEDSSIYLCSVVKRVGTEAFFGQGTRLTVV.

Notes on this clone: One junction end disagrees with the germline gene, perhaps due to a read error. The gene calls are TRBV10-3 and TRBJ2-1; D remains unclear. The germline V gene has CDR1 ENHRY and CDR2 SYGVKD. The CDR3 has 16 residues. CDR3 nucleotides: TGTGCCAGCAGTTACGGGTTTGTGAGCTCCTACAATGAGCAGTTCTTC. Its translation is CASSYGFVSSYNEQFF.

The V call is TRBV9, the J call TRBJ1-4; no firm D call. CDR1 is SGDLS and CDR2 is YYNGEE in the germline V gene. CDR3 size: 14 residues. V was cut by 0 bases and J by 7 bases, with 10 bases left in between. In DNA form, the CDR3 reads TGTGCCAGCAGCGTAGGCCCATCGGGTGAAAAACTGTTTTTT. Protein: CASSVGPSGEKLFF.

This sequence joins TRBV5-1 and TRBJ1-1, with a possible D match to TRBD1 (5 bases). Per the germline V gene, CDR1 is SGHRS and CDR2 is YFSETQ. This CDR3 is built from 16 residues. Trimming took off 3 bases at V and 6 bases at J, with 21 bases between the two ends. The CDR3 region is CASSSTVDTLRAEAFF. For the CDR3, the DNA is TGCGCCAGCAGCTCGACGGTGGACACGCTGAGGGCTGAAGCTTTCTTT.

This sequence joins TRBV5-6 and TRBJ1-6, with 9 bases identical to TRBD1. This CDR3 has 14 amino acids. Germline V gene lookup returns CDR1 SGHDT and CDR2 YYEEEE. The ends lost 4 bases at V and 9 bases at J; junction bases unmatched: 5. The CDR3 DNA is TGTGCCAGCAGCGCGGGACAGGGAGCTTCACCCCTCCACTTT. Translation: CASSAGQGASPLHF.